A selection of T cell receptor beta chains follows, all from one sample in a study of T cells in narcolepsy. Sequencing was performed with immunoSEQ multiplex PCR; in TCRdb, only in-frame clones are kept and a portion is missing. The profile covers roughly 40,000 clones, with roughly 84% appearing a single time and 1.5% to 2% taken by the ten largest. Source material: CD45RA- memory CD4+ T cells from PBMCs. The receptors were gathered from a human donor with narcolepsy. The CDR3 runs from the conserved cysteine through the conserved F or W. Fields, in order: D gene, J gene, V gene, clone size, CDR3 DNA, CDR3 protein. The D gene is left open where the match is weak. The size field is filled for only some rows; it gives once, few, many or a size class.

.	TRBJ2-5	TRBV5-1	.	TGCGCCAGCAGCTTAAATGGGCTAGAGACCCAGTACTTC	CASSLNGLETQYF
TRBD2	TRBJ2-3	TRBV27	.	TGTGCCAGCAGTTTAACACGGGGGGGGCGTTACGATACGCAGTATTTT	CASSLTRGGRYDTQYF
.	TRBJ2-7	TRBV29-1	.	TGCAGCGTTGAAGATCCAAGGAGTACCTACGAGCAGTACTTC	CSVEDPRSTYEQYF
.	TRBJ2-7	TRBV11-2	.	TGTGCCAGCAGCTTAGGGGGGGGCCGAACGAGCTCCTACGAGCAGTACTTC	CASSLGGGRTSSYEQYF
TRBD1	TRBJ1-6	TRBV14	few	TGTGCCAGCAGCCCCCCCGGACAGGCCTATAATTCACCCCTCCACTTT	CASSPPGQAYNSPLHF
TRBD1	TRBJ1-2	TRBV18	.	TGTGCCACCCAGGAGGGACAGGGGATGGGAGGCTACACCTTC	CATQEGQGMGGYTF
.	TRBJ1-1	TRBV10-1	.	TGCGCCAGCAGTGAACAGACGGCTTTGGGCACTGAAGCTTTCTTT	CASSEQTALGTEAFF
TRBD1	TRBJ1-4	TRBV11-2	.	TGTGCCAGCAGCTTAGGCGGGACAGGGATGGAAAAACTGTTTTTT	CASSLGGTGMEKLFF
TRBD1	TRBJ1-1	TRBV7-2	.	TGTGCCAGCAGCTTAGCTGGGACAGGGAATGCCTATGAAGCTTTCTTT	CASSLAGTGNAYEAFF
.	TRBJ2-6	TRBV7-9	.	TGTGCCAGCAGCTCCAGGCGGTCCGGGGCCAACGTCCTGACTTTC	CASSSRRSGANVLTF
.	TRBJ2-5	TRBV28	few	TGTGCCAGCAGTTCCCGAACGCACCAAGAGACCCAGTACTTC	CASSSRTHQETQYF